The entry that follows covers one T cell receptor beta chain sequence. RNA transcripts served as template for amplifying TCR beta CDR3 sequences. RT-PCR in the first round used HTBI primers; a second-round multiplex PCR followed. TCRdb re-called the multiplex PCR reads with MiXCR, one entry per CDR3 protein. The table lists some 750,000 distinct CDR3 sequences, roughly 40% of them singletons, with roughly 45% in the top ten. The data were obtained in a study of Graves' ophthalmopathy and Graves' hyperthyroidism. This CDR3 spans 18 amino acids. CDR1 and CDR2 from the germline V gene are SGDLS and YYNGEE. V was clipped by 3 bases and J by 1 base; unmatched bases: 8.

The sequenced sample consisted of peripheral blood. This chain joins TRBV9 and TRBJ2-5; 14 bases line up with TRBD2. The origin of this receptor is an adult man with Graves' ophthalmopathy. The CDR3 reads CASSGRTSGRTGQETQYF. The CDR3 DNA reads as TGTGCCAGCAGCGGTAGGACTAGCGGGAGGACAGGCCAAGAGACCCAGTACTTC.